This T cell receptor beta chain was captured in a study of T cells in Graves' hyperthyroidism and ophthalmopathy. This clonotype was recorded at least ten times. The germline gives CDR1 MDHEN, CDR2 SYDVKM. The V gene end was trimmed by 6 bases and the J gene end by 5 bases; junction bases not matched to a gene: 6. This CDR3 region has 13 residues. Authors of the study amplified TCR beta CDR3 regions from RNA transcripts. The TCR CDR3 first-round RT-PCR relied on the HTBI primer set. Using its own MiXCR run on the multiplex PCR reads, TCRdb lists one record per CDR3 protein. The data contain over 300,000 distinct CDR3 sequences, around 14% of them singletons.

Sequenced input: blood. This TCR was sampled from a woman in her sixties with Graves' hyperthyroidism. J is TRBJ2-7 and V is TRBV28; 8 nucleotides align to TRBD2. CDR3 nucleotides: TGTGCCAGCAGCCCCGGTAGCGGGGACGAGCAGTACTTC. The encoded protein is CASSPGSGDEQYF.